The rows below give T cell receptor beta chains drawn from one sample of a study of T cells after yellow fever vaccination. MiXCR, run by TCRdb on the 5' RACE reads, gives a single entry per CDR3 protein. The sample has around 300,000 distinct CDR3 sequences; roughly 13% are singletons. The starting material was CD4+ T cells sorted from PBMCs, obtained 45 days after the yellow fever booster vaccination. All receptors come from a man aged 25 to 45 who received the YFV17D yellow fever vaccine. CDR3s include the opening cysteine and the closing phenylalanine or tryptophan. The D gene is left open where the match is weak. Where a row states a size, it is once, few, many or the class of an expanded clone; other rows omit it.

-	TRBV12-3/TRBV12-4	TRBJ2-2	few	CASSFVRGDSGELFF	TGTGCCAGCAGTTTTGTCCGGGGCGACTCCGGGGAGCTGTTTTTT
-	TRBV4-3	TRBJ2-2	few	CASSQAYSGNTGELFF	TGCGCCAGCAGCCAAGCTTATAGCGGGAACACCGGGGAGCTGTTTTTT
TRBD1	TRBV4-3	TRBJ2-1	-	CASSQARWDRVDNEQFF	TGCGCCAGCAGCCAAGCCCGCTGGGACAGGGTTGACAATGAGCAGTTCTTC
-	TRBV29-1	TRBJ2-5	medium-sized	CSVEVQETQYF	TGCAGCGTTGAAGTCCAAGAGACCCAGTACTTC
-	TRBV15	TRBJ2-5	-	CATSGGPLPETQYF	TGTGCCACCAGCGGGGGCCCGCTCCCAGAGACCCAGTACTTC
-	TRBV29-1	TRBJ1-4	many	CSVWDTNEKLFF	TGCAGCGTCTGGGACACAAATGAAAAACTGTTTTTT
-	TRBV5-1	TRBJ2-5	-	CASSPGSRTEETQYF	TGCGCCAGCAGCCCCGGTAGCAGGACAGAAGAGACCCAGTACTTC
-	TRBV20-1	TRBJ2-1	-	CSARFGSPGNEQFF	TGCAGTGCTAGGTTCGGGAGCCCTGGCAATGAGCAGTTCTTC
-	TRBV10-3	TRBJ2-7	-	CAIRPGGPLRDEQYF	TGTGCCATCAGACCGGGGGGCCCTTTACGCGACGAGCAGTACTTC
-	TRBV20-1	TRBJ2-7	few	CSARKPQGEQYF	TGCAGTGCTAGAAAGCCACAGGGCGAGCAGTACTTC
-	TRBV5-5	TRBJ2-2	few	CASSYPPRGGRTGELFF	TGTGCCAGCAGCTACCCGCCCCGCGGAGGCAGGACCGGGGAGCTGTTTTTT
-	TRBV7-2	TRBJ2-5	few	CASSTGWGPMKTQYF	TGTGCCAGCAGCACTGGATGGGGCCCCATGAAGACCCAGTACTTC
-	TRBV7-3	TRBJ2-6	few	CASSLTGLGANVLTF	TGTGCCAGCAGCTTAACAGGGCTTGGGGCCAACGTCCTGACTTTC
-	TRBV6-2/TRBV6-3	TRBJ2-5	-	CASKPRYQETQYF	TGTGCCAGCAAGCCGCGGTACCAAGAGACCCAGTACTTC
-	TRBV20-1	TRBJ2-7	many	CSASHDFDPYEQYF	TGCAGTGCTAGCCACGACTTTGACCCCTACGAGCAGTACTTC
TRBD2	TRBV20-1	TRBJ2-5	many	CSARLAGRQETQYF	TGCAGTGCGAGACTAGCGGGACGCCAAGAGACCCAGTACTTC
TRBD2	TRBV24-1	TRBJ2-1	few	CATSDLSPTSGRADEQFF	TGTGCCACCAGTGATTTAAGCCCGACTAGCGGGAGGGCCGACGAGCAGTTCTTC
TRBD1	TRBV5-6	TRBJ1-1	-	CASNLSPGQTNTEAFF	TGTGCCAGCAACCTTTCCCCGGGACAGACTAACACTGAAGCTTTCTTT
-	TRBV4-3	TRBJ2-2	-	CASSQGREVTGELFF	TGCGCCAGCAGCCAGGGCAGGGAGGTAACCGGGGAGCTGTTTTTT
-	TRBV25-1	TRBJ2-1	-	CASSATGSYNEQFF	TGTGCCAGCAGTGCGACGGGATCCTACAATGAGCAGTTCTTC
-	TRBV6-5	TRBJ2-7	-	CASSYLDRLYEQYF	TGTGCCAGCAGTTACTTGGACAGACTATACGAGCAGTACTTC
-	TRBV7-9	TRBJ2-4	-	CASSLEGAKNIQYF	TGTGCCAGCAGCTTAGAGGGGGCCAAAAACATTCAGTACTTC
-	TRBV5-1	TRBJ2-1	-	CASSLEAVSYNEQFF	TGCGCCAGCAGCTTGGAGGCTGTCTCCTACAATGAGCAGTTCTTC
-	TRBV30	TRBJ1-2	-	CAWSVGNANYGYTF	TGTGCCTGGAGCGTGGGCAACGCTAACTATGGCTACACCTTC
-	TRBV18	TRBJ2-2	few	CASSPPLGLSTGELFF	TGTGCCAGCTCACCACCGCTGGGCCTCTCCACCGGGGAGCTGTTTTTT
-	TRBV7-2	TRBJ2-7	-	CASSLSGTPSYEQYF	TGTGCCAGCAGCTTATCTGGGACCCCCTCCTACGAGCAGTACTTC